This T cell receptor (beta chain) was recovered during a study of T cells in Graves' hyperthyroidism and ophthalmopathy. Amplification targeted TCR beta CDR3 regions from RNA transcripts. The HTBI primer set was used in a first-round RT-PCR of the TCR CDR3. TCRdb itself ran the multiplex PCR reads through MiXCR, one entry per CDR3 protein. The sample contains some 440,000 distinct CDR3 sequences, approximately 15% of which appear only once. Whole-study results and caveats: Among clonotypes expanded in thyroid above 0.001, most were also found in blood.

Calling Graves' hyperthyroidism stable meant ophthalmopathy did not progress within 18 months. Fresh peripheral blood, about 10 ml of it, supplied the PBMCs. The count of this clonotype is one. Its antigen is undetermined. One base away lies a much larger clone, so this may be a sequencing read error. The CDR3 runs to 16 residues. Trimming removed 0 bases at V and 5 bases at J, with 17 bases between. The sequenced sample was blood. The TCR was taken from a woman younger than 30 with Graves' hyperthyroidism. J is TRBJ2-7 and V is TRBV12-3 or TRBV12-4; D gene uncertain. The CDR3 is CASSLASTWVENEQYF. CDR3 DNA: TGTGCCAGCAGTTTAGCCTCTACATGGGTGGAGAACGAGCAGTACTTC.